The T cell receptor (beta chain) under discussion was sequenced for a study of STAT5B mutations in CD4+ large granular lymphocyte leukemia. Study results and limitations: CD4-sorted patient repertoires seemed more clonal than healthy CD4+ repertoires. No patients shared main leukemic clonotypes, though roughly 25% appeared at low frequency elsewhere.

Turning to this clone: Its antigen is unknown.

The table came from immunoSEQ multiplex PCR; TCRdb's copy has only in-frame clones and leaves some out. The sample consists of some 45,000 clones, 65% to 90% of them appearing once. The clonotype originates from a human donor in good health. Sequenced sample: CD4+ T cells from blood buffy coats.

DNA of the CDR3: TGTGCCAGTAGACGGGACTCCTACGAGCAGTACTTC. Its protein product is CASRRDSYEQYF. V and J are TRBV6-1 and TRBJ2-5; a possible D gene is TRBD2 (5 bases). The DNA matches TRBJ2-7 better at its end, which makes the J call doubtful. This CDR3 region has 12 residues. The germline V gene has CDR1 MNHNS and CDR2 SASEGT.